The clone carrying this T cell receptor (beta chain) came up many times. Its antigen is not known. The sample originates from a study of response to subunit inactivated influenza vaccine. Findings and caveats of the study: New T cells are recruited in small numbers by each seasonal influenza vaccination, according to the authors' suggestion.

TCRdb re-called the RT-PCR reads with MiXCR, one entry per CDR3 protein. The table includes 450,000 to 600,000 distinct CDR3 sequences, around 7.9% detected once. The sequences come from PBMCs from blood, collected less than 30 months after vaccination. The TCR was taken from a man aged 50 to 69 who received an inactivated influenza vaccine.

CDR3 coding DNA: TGCAGTGCTAGGGTTAGCGGGGGTTACAATGAGCAGTTCTTC. Translated: CSARVSGGYNEQFF. The rearrangement joins TRBV20-1 to TRBJ2-1, with 9 bases lining up with TRBD2. Germline assignment: CDR1 DFQATT and CDR2 SNEGSKA (reference sequence). This CDR3 is built from 14 residues. With V trimmed by 3 bases and J by 4 bases, 4 bases remained unmatched.